The sequence of this TCR beta chain was determined in a study of blood T cell repertoires in COVID-19. As for the study in general: Whether acute or convalescent, the COVID-19 samples came from the United States, Italy and Spain.

Study processing details: Reference gene primer amplification gave nucleated cell count estimates. TCRdb's table, derived via immunoSEQ multiplex PCR, lists solely in-frame clones and lacks some. D and trimming come from the DNA, and the V and J calls and clone size come from that table. Found here are about 72,000 clones, around 93% of them singletons; the top ten hold about 7.9%. The TCR sequence derives from a human donor in a cohort sampled during active COVID-19. The sequenced sample consisted of peripheral blood.

As DNA, the CDR3 is TGCGCCAGCAGCCAAGGACAGGATAAAGAAAAACTGTTTTTT. It translates to CASSQGQDKEKLFF. The rearrangement links TRBV4-1 to TRBJ1-4, with D possibly matching TRBD1 (6 bases). Germline V gene data show CDR1 as MGHRA and CDR2 as YSYEKL. V lost 1 base, J lost 8 bases, and 11 bases lay in between. CDR3 length: 14 residues.